The 28 T cell receptor beta chains listed next were all sequenced from one sample in a study of cytotoxic CD8 clonotypes in ibrutinib-treated CLL. TCRdb keeps only in-frame clones here, not all; method: immunoSEQ multiplex PCR. The sample includes roughly 47,000 clones, 53% of them seen just once. The starting material was PBMCs, obtained after 12 months of ibrutinib treatment. The receptors were sampled from a human donor with chronic lymphocytic leukemia.

This clone was picked up one time. The chain uses TRBV7-2 and TRBJ2-1; no definite D call. Germline CDR1 and CDR2: SGHTA and FQGNSA. Deletions cut 5 bases from V and 4 bases from J, with 6 bases between. The CDR3 is made up of 12 amino acids. CDR3 sequence reads: CASSPLYNEQFF. CDR3 in DNA: TGTGCCAGCAGCCCCTTATACAATGAGCAGTTCTTC.

The chain employs TRBV29-1 and TRBJ2-7; D remains ambiguous. In germline, CDR1 is SQVTM, CDR2 ANQGSEA. V was pared by 4 bases and J by 7 bases, with 17 bases between. The CDR3 consists of 13 residues. In nucleotides, the CDR3 is TGCAGCGTTGGAAATCTTGGCAGGTTTGAGCAGTACTTC. Translating it yields CSVGNLGRFEQYF.

This clone has just a few counts. This chain links TRBV7-9 with TRBJ1-5; D ambiguous. V lost 5 bases and J lost 2, with 7 bases in between. This CDR3 region has 13 residues. Germline CDR1 SEHNR, CDR2 FQNEAQ (reference sequence). The CDR3 sequence: CASSTVGNQPQHF. CDR3 DNA: TGTGCCAGCAGCACGGTGGGCAATCAGCCCCAGCATTTT.

The chain uses TRBV11-1 and TRBJ2-7, with 9 bases aligning to TRBD1. The CDR3 length is 15 residues. From germline, CDR1 is SGHAT and CDR2 FQDESV (reference sequence). After removal of 5 bases from V and 4 bases from J, the junction contained 9 bases not matched to a gene. This CDR3 reads CASSPRTGVGYEQYF. The CDR3 coding sequence is TGTGCCAGCAGCCCCCGGACAGGGGTCGGGTACGAGCAGTACTTC.

The chain uses TRBV29-1 and TRBJ1-5, with D possibly matching TRBD1 (5 bases). The germline gives CDR1 SQVTM, CDR2 ANQGSEA. This CDR3 comprises 15 residues. Trimming stripped 5 bases from V and 2 bases from J, with 16 bases between. Written as DNA, the CDR3 is TGCAGCGTTTCTTATGGGGCCACGGGCAATCAGCCCCAGCATTTT. Encoded protein: CSVSYGATGNQPQHF.

The chain recombines TRBV15 with TRBJ2-3; 7 nucleotides match TRBD2. J was trimmed by 1 base and V by 7 bases; bases with no gene match: 14. The CDR3 is made up of 17 amino acids. Per the germline V gene, CDR1 is LNHNV and CDR2 is YYDKDF (reference sequence). In DNA, the CDR3 is TGTGCCACCACCAAATCTCGGGGGAGGGGAGGCACAGATACGCAGTATTTT. Translation: CATTKSRGRGGTDTQYF.

The rearrangement links TRBV5-1 to TRBJ2-6, with a weak D call TRBD1 (6 bases). The CDR3 runs to 16 residues. The V end was cut by 4 bases, the J end by 2 bases, with 13 bases between. CDR1 and CDR2 from the germline V gene are SGHRS and YFSETQ. The CDR3 DNA follows: TGCGCCAGCAGCCAAATAGCAGGGGCTGGGGCCAACGTCCTGACTTTC. It translates to CASSQIAGAGANVLTF.

The rearrangement uses TRBV7-2 and TRBJ2-7; D could derive from TRBD1 or TRBD2 (5 bases each). This CDR3 region has 15 residues. Germline V gene sequence: CDR1 SGHTA, CDR2 FQGNSA. Trimming took off 3 bases at V and 3 bases at J, with 15 bases between the two ends. The CDR3 coding sequence is TGTGCCAGCAGCTTGGGGGACGGAGGCCTCTACGAGCAGTACTTC. This sequence encodes CASSLGDGGLYEQYF.

This rearrangement joins TRBV19 to TRBJ1-5; 10 bases line up with TRBD1. The CDR3 totals 15 residues. Germline CDR1 and CDR2: LNHDA and SQIVND (reference sequence). Trimming at V came to 6 bases and at J to 7 bases, leaving 9 bases not matched to a gene. CDR3 residues: CASSLSRDRGQPQHF. The CDR3, as DNA: TGTGCCAGTAGCCTCAGCCGGGACAGGGGACAGCCCCAGCATTTT.

This rearrangement joins TRBV19 to TRBJ2-1; D is perhaps TRBD1 (5 bases). The CDR3 runs to 12 residues. Germline CDR1 and CDR2: LNHDA and SQIVND (reference sequence). The germline V and J ends were trimmed by 4 bases and 6 bases, with 7 bases remaining between them. CDR3 nucleotide sequence: TGTGCCAGTAGTACCGACAGCAATGAGCAGTTCTTC. Protein sequence: CASSTDSNEQFF.

This clone was seen a handful of times. The CDR3 DNA is TGTGCCAGCAGTGGCGGGCTTTCGAACACTGAAGCTTTCTTT. Amino acid sequence: CASSGGLSNTEAFF. V usage is TRBV7-2 and J usage is TRBJ1-1; D ambiguous. V dropped 6 bases and J dropped 1 base, with 12 bases sitting between them. CDR3 length: 14 amino acids. The germline CDR1 and CDR2 sequences are SGHTA and FQGNSA.

This chain uses TRBV11-3 with TRBJ2-3; maybe TRBD2 (5 bases). Germline V gene data show CDR1 as SGHNT and CDR2 as YENEEA. This CDR3 comprises 16 residues. The V gene lost 1 base and the J gene lost 2 bases, with 13 bases spanning the gap. In DNA, the CDR3 is TGTGCCAGCAGCTTAGGTCGGCGGACTGACACAGATACGCAGTATTTT. This encodes CASSLGRRTDTDTQYF.

The CDR3 coding sequence is TGTGCCAGCAGTTCCGGACAGGATGAAGCTTTCTTT. Translated, it gives CASSSGQDEAFF. The V call is TRBV2, the J call TRBJ1-1, with 7 bases aligning to TRBD1. The CDR3 contains 12 residues. Germline lookup yields CDR1 SNHLY and CDR2 FYNNEI. After removal of 5 bases from V and 7 bases from J, the junction contained 4 bases not matched to a gene.

To note about this clone: Other DNA sequences in the same sample also yield this CDR3. The chain carries TRBV27 and TRBJ2-2; TRBD1 might be the D (6 bases). CDR3 length: 14 residues. V shed 3 bases and J shed 3 bases, with 8 bases lying between them. The germline gives CDR1 MNHEY, CDR2 SMNVEV (reference sequence). This CDR3 reads CASSFQGHTGELFF. The CDR3 coding sequence is TGTGCCAGCAGTTTTCAGGGGCACACCGGGGAGCTGTTTTTT.

The chain is built from TRBV11-2 and TRBJ2-7; unclear D gene. V lost 1 base, J lost 6 bases, and 1 base lay in between. The CDR3 totals 10 residues. The germline gives CDR1 SGHAT, CDR2 FQNNGV. CDR3 sequence reads: CASSLGEQYF. The CDR3 DNA sequence: TGTGCCAGCAGCTTAGGCGAGCAGTACTTC.

This clone was seen only a few times. This chain joins TRBV29-1 and TRBJ1-1; D is unresolved. V shed 5 bases and J shed 1 base, with 11 bases lying between them. The germline CDR1 and CDR2 sequences are SQVTM and ANQGSEA. This CDR3 has 13 amino acids. The CDR3 spells CSVLVRTNTEAFF. The CDR3 nucleotides read TGCAGCGTTCTCGTCAGGACGAACACTGAAGCTTTCTTT.

The V call is TRBV14, the J call TRBJ2-1; D is undetermined. The V and J ends lost 4 bases and 10 bases respectively, with 8 bases between them. Germline loops: CDR1 SGHDN, CDR2 FVKESK. The CDR3 length is 11 residues. CDR3 sequence (DNA): TGTGCCAGCAGCCTATTAGAGGAGCAGTTCTTC. Translated, it gives CASSLLEEQFF.

V is TRBV28 and J is TRBJ1-6; no reliable D call. From germline, CDR1 is MDHEN and CDR2 SYDVKM. CDR3 length equals 17 residues. The CDR3 sequence is CVSTDLAGVTRNSPLHF. As DNA, the CDR3 is TGTGTCAGTACTGACTTGGCTGGAGTAACCCGTAATTCACCCCTCCACTTT.

V and J are TRBV5-1 and TRBJ1-3; D is unclear. This CDR3 region has 13 residues. The V end lost 10 bases, the J end lost 0 bases, and 11 bases lay between the germline ends. Germline CDR1 reads SGHRS; CDR2 reads YFSETQ. This CDR3 is CARRGPSGNTIYF. CDR3 coding DNA: TGCGCCCGCCGCGGCCCCTCTGGAAACACCATATATTTT. The entire variable domain, with the rest obtained from reference TRBV5-1 and TRBJ1-3, is as follows: KAGVTQTPRYLIKTRGQQVTLSCSPISGHRSVSWYQQTPGQGLQFLFEYFSETQRNKGNFPGRFSGRQFSNSRSEMNVSTLELGDSALYLCARRGPSGNTIYFGEGSWLTVV.

This clone was observed a few times. This sequence joins TRBV2 and TRBJ2-3; D unresolved. Trimming removed 8 bases from V and 4 bases from J, with 13 bases in between. CDR1 is SNHLY, CDR2 FYNNEI, per germline. The CDR3 has 13 residues. The CDR3 sequence is CASDVDGADTQYF. CDR3 sequence (DNA): TGTGCCAGCGACGTAGATGGGGCAGATACGCAGTATTTT.

The chain links TRBV7-2 to TRBJ2-7; 9 bases map to TRBD2. Trimming removed 5 bases from V and 1 base from J; junction bases left unmatched: 15. CDR3 length equals 18 residues. CDR1 and CDR2 (germline): SGHTA, FQGNSA. The CDR3 DNA follows: TGTGCCAGCAGCCTCTCTTTTTCACCAACTAGCGGGTCCTACGAGCAGTACTTC. Translating gives CASSLSFSPTSGSYEQYF.

The chain couples TRBV6-4 to TRBJ1-1, with D uncertain. Trimming took 3 bases from V and 11 from J, leaving 16 bases between them. Germline V gives CDR1 MRHNA, CDR2 SNTAGT. This CDR3 contains 13 residues. The CDR3 protein is CASSDSVPGGAFF. CDR3 nucleotide sequence: TGTGCCAGCAGTGATTCAGTCCCTGGTGGGGCTTTCTTT.

This chain connects TRBV4-2 to TRBJ1-6; D is uncertain. The CDR3 runs to 14 residues. Trimming pared 5 bases from V and 1 base from J, leaving 6 bases between. Per the germline V gene, CDR1 is LGHNA and CDR2 is YNFKEQ. CDR3 sequence (DNA): TGTGCCAGCAGCTCTCCGTCCTATAATTCACCCCTCCACTTT. It encodes CASSSPSYNSPLHF.

The CDR3 coding sequence is TGTGCCAGCAGTGAAGTGGGACAGGGAAACAATGAGCAGTTCTTC. Protein sequence: CASSEVGQGNNEQFF. The rearrangement links TRBV6-1 to TRBJ2-1; TRBD1 matches at 9 bases. The CDR3 consists of 15 residues. Germline CDR1 and CDR2: MNHNS and SASEGT. Trimming took 1 base from V and 5 from J; bases not matched to a gene: 3.

This clone appeared once. The chain combines TRBV18 with TRBJ2-7, with 12 bases lining up with TRBD2. The germline CDR1 and CDR2 sequences are KGHSH and LQKENI. V lost 5 bases, J lost 0 bases, and 2 bases stayed unmatched. The CDR3 extends over 15 amino acids. The CDR3 DNA reads TGTGCCAGCTCAGGACTAGCGGGGAGCTCCTACGAGCAGTACTTC. This sequence encodes CASSGLAGSSYEQYF.

The chain combines TRBV30 with TRBJ1-3; the D is unclear. V lost 2 bases to trimming and J lost 2 bases, with 7 bases between them. Germline-derived CDR1 and CDR2 are GTSNPN and SVGIG (reference sequence). The CDR3 consists of 13 residues. This CDR3 is CAWSPSTGNTIYF. In nucleotides, the CDR3 is TGTGCCTGGAGTCCCTCTACTGGAAACACCATATATTTT. Drawing the rest from reference TRBV30 and TRBJ1-3, the complete variable domain is SQTIHQWPATLVQPVGSPLSLECTVEGTSNPNLYWYRQAAGRGLQLLFYSVGIGQISSEVPQNLSASRPQDRQFILSSKKLLLSDSGFYLCAWSPSTGNTIYFGEGSWLTVV.

A remark on this clone: Relative to the germline gene, one junction end is altered; a read error may explain this. The rearrangement joins TRBV25-1 to TRBJ1-1; a possible D gene is TRBD1 (5 bases). Germline V gene sequence: CDR1 MGHDK, CDR2 SYGVNS. CDR3 length: 15 amino acids. The CDR3: CASSEYVVGDTEAFF. The CDR3 DNA follows: TGTGCTAGCAGTGAATACGTGGTGGGGGACACTGAAGCTTTCTTT.

About this clone: The germline gene is not matched at one end of the junction; a read error may be the cause. V usage is TRBV20-1 and J usage is TRBJ2-7; the D is unclear. In germline, CDR1 is DFQATT, CDR2 SNEGSKA (reference sequence). The length of the CDR3 is 11 residues. CDR3 loop: CSARDTDEQYF. Written as DNA, the CDR3 is TGCAGTGCAAGAGACACGGACGAGCAGTACTTC.